The clone carrying this T cell receptor (beta chain) occurred a few times. Its antigen is still unknown. With V trimmed by 5 bases and J by 2 bases, 6 bases remained unmatched. Germline V gene data show CDR1 as LGHNA and CDR2 as YNFKEQ. The CDR3 has 14 residues. This sample is part of a study of beta chain features in type 1 diabetes. Expressed TCRB transcripts were sequenced because the isolated RNA had all been reverse transcribed beforehand. The data were produced by immunoSEQ multiplex PCR, yet TCRdb's version contains in-frame clones alone and is incomplete. This sample has approximately 170,000 clones; approximately 8.1% occur once, and the top ten carry approximately 0.87%. Whole-study results and caveats: In all four CD4+ subsets, TCRB CDR3 length was significantly, moderately reduced in type 1 diabetes.

The sample taken for sequencing was central memory CD4+ T cells from blood. The sequence was obtained from a woman in her forties with type 1 diabetes. The gene calls are TRBV4-2 and TRBJ2-7; 7 nucleotides align to TRBD2. The CDR3 reads CASSAGRGPYEQYF. The CDR3 nucleotides are TGTGCCAGCAGCGCAGGGAGGGGACCCTACGAGCAGTACTTC.